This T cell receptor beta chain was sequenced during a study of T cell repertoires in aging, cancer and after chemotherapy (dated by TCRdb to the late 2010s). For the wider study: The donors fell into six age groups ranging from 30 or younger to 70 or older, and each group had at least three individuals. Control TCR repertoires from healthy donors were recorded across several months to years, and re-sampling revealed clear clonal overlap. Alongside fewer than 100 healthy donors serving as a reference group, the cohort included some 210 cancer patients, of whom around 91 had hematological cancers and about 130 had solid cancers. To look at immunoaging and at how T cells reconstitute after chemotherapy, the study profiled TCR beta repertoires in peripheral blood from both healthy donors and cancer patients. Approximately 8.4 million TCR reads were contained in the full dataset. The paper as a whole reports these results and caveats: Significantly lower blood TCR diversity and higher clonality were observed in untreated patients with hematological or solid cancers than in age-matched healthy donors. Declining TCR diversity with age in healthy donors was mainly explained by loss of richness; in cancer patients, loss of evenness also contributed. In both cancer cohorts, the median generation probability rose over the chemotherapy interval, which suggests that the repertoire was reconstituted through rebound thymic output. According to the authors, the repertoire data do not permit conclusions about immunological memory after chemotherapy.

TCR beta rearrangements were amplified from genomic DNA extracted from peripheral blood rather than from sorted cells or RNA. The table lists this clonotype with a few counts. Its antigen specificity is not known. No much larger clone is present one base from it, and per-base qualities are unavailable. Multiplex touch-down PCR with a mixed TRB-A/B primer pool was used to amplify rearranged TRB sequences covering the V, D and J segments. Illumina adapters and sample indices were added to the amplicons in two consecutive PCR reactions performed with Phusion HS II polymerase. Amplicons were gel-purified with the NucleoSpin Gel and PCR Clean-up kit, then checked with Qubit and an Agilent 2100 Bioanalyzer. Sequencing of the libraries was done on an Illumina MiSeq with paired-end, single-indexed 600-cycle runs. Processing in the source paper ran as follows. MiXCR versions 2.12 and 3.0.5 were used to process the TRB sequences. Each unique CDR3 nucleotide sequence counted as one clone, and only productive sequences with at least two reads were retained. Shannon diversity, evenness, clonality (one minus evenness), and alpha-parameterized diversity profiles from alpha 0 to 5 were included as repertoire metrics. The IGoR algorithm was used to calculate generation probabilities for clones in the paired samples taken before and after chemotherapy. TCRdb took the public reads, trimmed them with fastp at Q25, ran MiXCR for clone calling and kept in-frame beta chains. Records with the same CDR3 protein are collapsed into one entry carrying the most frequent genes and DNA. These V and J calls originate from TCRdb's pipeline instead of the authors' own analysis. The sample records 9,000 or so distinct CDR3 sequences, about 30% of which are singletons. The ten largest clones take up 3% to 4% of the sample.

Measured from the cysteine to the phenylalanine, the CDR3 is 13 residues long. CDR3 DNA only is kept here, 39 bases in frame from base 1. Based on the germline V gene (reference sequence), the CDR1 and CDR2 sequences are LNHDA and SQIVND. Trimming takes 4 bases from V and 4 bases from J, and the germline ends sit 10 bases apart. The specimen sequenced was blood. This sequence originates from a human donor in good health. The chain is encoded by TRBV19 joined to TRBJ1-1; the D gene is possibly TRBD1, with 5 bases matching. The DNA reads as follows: TGTGCCAGTAGTACTAAGGGGACCACTGAAGCTTTCTTT. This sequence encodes CASSTKGTTEAFF.